Many counts were recorded for the clone carrying this TCR beta chain. The antigen is not known. The time point was: longitudinal time-point 2. Individuals who volunteered at a blood bank located in Maryland, USA, made up the group of healthy controls. The CDR3 is 11 residues long. The V gene end was trimmed by 6 bases and the J gene end by 14 bases; junction bases not matched to a gene: 5. CDR1 is KGHDR, CDR2 SFDVKD, per germline. This sample was taken from a study of neurological immune-mediated disorders. cDNA synthesis was performed by 5'RACE with 10-nucleotide random UMIs. MiXCR was run by TCRdb on the 5' RACE reads, yielding one entry per CDR3 protein. Found here are fewer than 70,000 distinct CDR3 sequences, more than 7.5% of them singletons; the top ten hold approximately 13%. Overall study results and limits: It was HTLV-1-associated myelopathy that showed the most TCR clonal expansion, while multiple sclerosis showed the least, falling below healthy controls.

This TCR derives from a young man in good health. Sequences were obtained from PBMCs. V and J are TRBV24-1 and TRBJ2-2; 7 bases line up with TRBD1. Here the CDR3 DNA reads TGTGCCACCAGTCGACAGGGAAGACTGTTTTTT. Its translation: CATSRQGRLFF.